The T cell receptor (beta chain) under discussion was sequenced for a study of blood T cell repertoires in COVID-19. Followed over time, Seattle patients had been enrolled while infection was active. In germline, CDR1 is SNHLY, CDR2 FYNNEI. V trimming: 9 bases; J trimming: 0 bases; junction bases outside the gene matches: 5. This CDR3 comprises 14 residues. Clones were read by immunoSEQ multiplex PCR, and TCRdb kept only the in-frame ones, dropping some. This table has about 480,000 clones, about 91% appearing once. The sequenced sample was peripheral blood. The chain has TRBV2 and TRBJ2-1, with 7 bases that match TRBD2. The sequence derives from a man aged 18-30 years with COVID-19, enrolled during active disease. The CDR3 protein is CASLSGISYNEQFF. The CDR3 DNA follows: TGTGCCAGTCTAAGCGGGATCTCCTACAATGAGCAGTTCTTC.